This TCR beta chain was found in a study of CXCR3-negative and CXCR3-positive naive CD8 T cells. Whole-study results and caveats: TRB CDR3 hydrophobicity was greater in CXCR3-positive naive cells than in CXCR3-negative naive cells. Whereas memory cells differed, naive CXCR3-negative and CXCR3-positive cells shared similar TRBV-TRBJ usage. Comparably high diversity was seen in both naive subsets, and much lower diversity in memory CD8+ cells.

The study sorted every CD8+ T cell subset in triplicate at 280,000 or so cells each. CDR1 is MDHEN, CDR2 SYDVKM, per germline. This CDR3 spans 13 amino acids. cDNA libraries for TRB were generated by 5' RACE incorporating UMI labels. TCRdb reprocessed the 5' RACE reads and stores each CDR3 protein as one record, lacking DNA. The sample has about 150,000 distinct CDR3 sequences, and its top ten clones hold nearly 0.5%. For this clonotype: Its antigen remains unidentified.

This chain joins TRBV28 and TRBJ2-7; TCRdb designates TRBD1, a call that cannot be tested without DNA. The sequence derives from a human donor in good health. Some clones in this sample may be carry-over from other donors' samples. The sample comprised naive CXCR3+ CD8+ T cells from blood. Described subset: CD45RO-CCR7+CD27+CD95- naive CD8+ T cells expressing CXCR3 (TNR3+). The CDR3 is CASRTRGKGEQYF.